The rows below give T cell receptor beta chains drawn from one sample of a study of T cell changes during pregnancy in multiple sclerosis. Measured with immunoSEQ multiplex PCR; TCRdb has only the in-frame clones, and not every one. Seen here are about 77,000 clones, approximately 94% observed once, and the top ten hold 2% to 3%. This specimen was peripheral blood, taken after pregnancy. These receptor sequences come from a female donor in good health, enrolled as a control in a pregnancy study. CDR3s include the opening cysteine and the closing phenylalanine or tryptophan. Each record gives: V gene, D gene, J gene, clone size, CDR3 protein, CDR3 DNA. The D gene is left open where the match is weak. Clone sizes are given selectively: once, few, many, or a class where the clone is expanded.

TRBV10-3	TRBD2	TRBJ2-7	.	CAISGLAGDGTYEQYF	TGTGCCATCAGTGGCCTAGCGGGAGATGGTACCTACGAGCAGTACTTC
TRBV27	.	TRBJ2-1	.	CASSLAGGPYNEQFF	TGTGCCAGCAGTTTAGCAGGGGGGCCCTACAATGAGCAGTTCTTC
TRBV7-2	TRBD1	TRBJ1-3	.	CASSSTGARNTIYF	TGTGCCAGCAGCTCGACAGGGGCAAGAAACACCATATATTTT
TRBV7-9	TRBD2	TRBJ2-1	.	CASSLLAGKFDEQFF	TGTGCCAGCAGCTTATTAGCGGGAAAGTTCGATGAGCAGTTCTTC
TRBV30	TRBD1	TRBJ1-2	.	CAWSNPRQGGYGYTF	TGTGCCTGGAGTAATCCCCGACAGGGCGGCTATGGCTACACCTTC
TRBV6-5	.	TRBJ2-5	.	CASSYSSGAGTQYF	TGTGCCAGCAGTTACTCGTCAGGGGCCGGGACCCAGTACTTC
TRBV7-3	TRBD2	TRBJ2-3	.	CASSLTRGGGTDTQYF	TGTGCCAGCAGCCTTACACGGGGGGGCGGGACAGATACGCAGTATTTT
TRBV5-1	.	TRBJ1-3	once	CASSPLGPGNTIYF	TGCGCCAGCAGTCCCCTTGGCCCTGGAAACACCATATATTTT
TRBV6-1	TRBD2	TRBJ2-1	.	CASSERGGGDEQFF	TGTGCCAGCAGTGAAAGGGGCGGGGGGGATGAGCAGTTCTTC
TRBV9	TRBD2	TRBJ2-1	.	CASSVAGLAGRDEQFF	TGTGCCAGCAGCGTAGCGGGACTAGCGGGCAGGGATGAGCAGTTCTTC
TRBV28	TRBD2	TRBJ2-1	.	CASRVFLGASGMGVQFF	TGTGCCAGCAGAGTGTTTCTCGGGGCTAGCGGGATGGGGGTGCAGTTCTTC
TRBV7-9	TRBD2	TRBJ2-1	.	CASSPGGASRSEQFF	TGTGCCAGCAGCCCCGGGGGGGCAAGCCGCTCGGAGCAGTTCTTC
TRBV7-6	TRBD2	TRBJ2-7	.	CASSQRGGTRYEQYF	TGTGCCAGCAGCCAGAGGGGCGGGACTAGATACGAGCAGTACTTC
TRBV27	.	TRBJ2-5	.	CASSLSRSSRETQYF	TGTGCCAGCAGTTTATCGAGGAGCTCTAGGGAGACCCAGTACTTC
TRBV19	.	TRBJ1-4	.	CASSFYTGTNEKLFF	TGTGCCAGTAGTTTCTACACGGGAACTAATGAAAAACTGTTTTTT
TRBV7-9	.	TRBJ1-3	.	CASTPAGFSGNTIYF	TGTGCCAGCACTCCCGCGGGCTTCTCTGGAAACACCATATATTTT
TRBV6-1	TRBD2	TRBJ2-1	.	CASKRGTLDEQFF	TGTGCCAGCAAGCGGGGGACTCTCGATGAGCAGTTCTTC
TRBV28	.	TRBJ1-2	.	CASSLTARTIGYTF	TGTGCCAGCAGTTTGACAGCTAGAACTATAGGCTACACCTTC
TRBV21-1	.	TRBJ2-1	.	CASSKRRDNEQFF	TGTGCCAGCAGCAAAAGGAGGGACAATGAGCAGTTCTTC
TRBV6-1	TRBD1	TRBJ2-7	.	CAILGGWFSYEQYF	TGTGCCATTTTAGGGGGCTGGTTCTCCTACGAGCAGTACTTC
TRBV5-6	.	TRBJ2-6	.	CASRLLDRQGANVLTF	TGTGCCAGCAGGCTTCTTGACAGGCAAGGGGCCAACGTCCTGACTTTC
TRBV28	.	TRBJ2-7	.	CASSSSPAGYEQYF	TGTGCCAGCAGTTCCTCCCCCGCCGGCTACGAGCAGTACTTC
TRBV2	TRBD1	TRBJ1-1	.	CASSETGGSWAFF	TGTGCCAGCAGTGAGACAGGGGGGAGTTGGGCTTTCTTT
TRBV5-1	TRBD1	TRBJ2-2	.	CASSLSGTANTGELFF	TGCGCCAGCAGCTTGTCCGGGACAGCGAACACCGGGGAGCTGTTTTTT
TRBV19	TRBD1	TRBJ1-2	.	CASTPIPHRGRGYTF	TGTGCCAGTACCCCGATTCCCCACAGGGGAAGAGGCTACACCTTC
TRBV6-5	.	TRBJ2-2	.	CASRSSVTGELFF	TGTGCCAGCAGATCTAGCGTCACCGGGGAGCTGTTTTTT
TRBV6-4	TRBD2	TRBJ2-3	.	CASSEQLAGRGTQYF	TGTGCCAGCAGTGAACAACTAGCGGGGAGGGGTACGCAGTATTTT
TRBV5-1	TRBD2	TRBJ2-7	.	CASSNGTSGSPPHF	TGCGCCAGCAGCAACGGGACTAGCGGGAGCCCTCCTCACTTC
TRBV14	.	TRBJ2-7	.	CASSPGGPKREQYF	TGTGCCAGCAGCCCAGGGGGGCCCAAACGAGAGCAGTACTTC
TRBV6-5	.	TRBJ2-1	.	CASSYSTRSYDEQFF	TGTGCCAGCAGTTACTCGACGAGGTCTTATGATGAGCAGTTCTTC
TRBV19	.	TRBJ2-7	.	CASSKGRIGEQYF	TGTGCCAGTAGTAAGGGGAGGATCGGCGAGCAGTACTTC
TRBV28	.	TRBJ1-4	.	CASSLIRTELFF	TGTGCCAGCAGTTTAATAAGGACAGAACTGTTTTTT
TRBV19	.	TRBJ2-3	.	CASSIRVSAGTDTQYF	TGTGCCAGTAGTATCCGTGTTAGCGCGGGCACAGATACGCAGTATTTT
TRBV11-3	TRBD1	TRBJ1-1	few	CASSWSGTEEAFF	TGTGCCAGCAGCTGGTCGGGGACAGAAGAAGCTTTCTTT
TRBV19	.	TRBJ1-2	.	CASSKGNSYGYTF	TGTGCCAGTAGTAAGGGGAATTCCTATGGCTACACCTTC
TRBV10-3	TRBD1	TRBJ1-6	.	CAITGGDSPLHF	TGTGCCATAACAGGGGGGGACTCACCCCTCCACTTT
TRBV2	.	TRBJ2-7	.	CASEGQGYEQYF	TGTGCCAGCGAAGGGCAGGGCTACGAGCAGTACTTC
TRBV19	.	TRBJ2-7	.	CATRDSPVSYEQYF	TGTGCCACCCGGGACTCCCCGGTGTCCTACGAGCAGTACTTC
TRBV10-1	.	TRBJ2-1	once	CASSVIRDNEQFF	TGCGCCAGCAGTGTAATTCGGGACAATGAGCAGTTCTTC
TRBV4-1	TRBD2	TRBJ2-7	.	CASSPSSGIRPYEQYF	TGCGCCAGCAGCCCTTCTAGCGGGATCCGCCCCTACGAGCAGTACTTC
TRBV19	TRBD2	TRBJ2-5	.	CASSIRGLAGALETQYF	TGTGCCAGTAGTATCAGAGGACTAGCGGGGGCCTTGGAGACCCAGTACTTC
TRBV7-8	.	TRBJ2-7	.	CASSALALSSYEQYF	TGTGCCAGCAGCGCTCTAGCGCTAAGCTCCTACGAGCAGTACTTC